This T cell receptor (beta chain) was obtained from a study of blood T cell repertoires in COVID-19. Participants had their cohort set by participant-reported clinical history. V was shortened by 5 bases and J by 4 bases, with 15 bases between the two germline ends. This CDR3 spans 14 amino acids. Germline CDR1 reads SGHVS; CDR2 reads FNYEAQ. The protocol was immunoSEQ multiplex PCR, while the TCRdb copy is restricted to in-frame clones and leaves out a portion. The table records some 130,000 clones, roughly 78% of them present only once. The sequenced sample was PBMCs or T cells enriched from blood (not recorded which). The chain couples TRBV7-6 to TRBJ2-7, with D possibly matching TRBD2 (7 bases). The source is a woman between 50 and 59 years old who had recovered from COVID-19. The CDR3 spells CASSTQRGGYEQYF. The DNA for the CDR3 is TGTGCCAGCAGCACCCAGAGGGGGGGGTACGAGCAGTACTTC.